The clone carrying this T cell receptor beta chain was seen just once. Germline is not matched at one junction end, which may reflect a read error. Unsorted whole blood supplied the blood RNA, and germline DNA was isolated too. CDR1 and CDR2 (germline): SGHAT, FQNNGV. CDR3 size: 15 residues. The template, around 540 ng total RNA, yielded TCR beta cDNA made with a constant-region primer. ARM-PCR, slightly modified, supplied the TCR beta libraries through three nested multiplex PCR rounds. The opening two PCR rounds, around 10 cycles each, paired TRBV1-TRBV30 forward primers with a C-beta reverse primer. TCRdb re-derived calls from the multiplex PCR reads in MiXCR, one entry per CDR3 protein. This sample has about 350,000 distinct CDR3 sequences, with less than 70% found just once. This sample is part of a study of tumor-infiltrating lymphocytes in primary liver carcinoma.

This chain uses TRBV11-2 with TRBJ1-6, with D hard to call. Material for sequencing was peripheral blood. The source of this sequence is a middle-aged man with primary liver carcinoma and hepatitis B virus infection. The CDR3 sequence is CASSLARVPGSPLLF. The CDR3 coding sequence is TGTGCCAGCAGCTTAGCCCGGGTGCCGGGTTCACCCCTCCTCTTT.